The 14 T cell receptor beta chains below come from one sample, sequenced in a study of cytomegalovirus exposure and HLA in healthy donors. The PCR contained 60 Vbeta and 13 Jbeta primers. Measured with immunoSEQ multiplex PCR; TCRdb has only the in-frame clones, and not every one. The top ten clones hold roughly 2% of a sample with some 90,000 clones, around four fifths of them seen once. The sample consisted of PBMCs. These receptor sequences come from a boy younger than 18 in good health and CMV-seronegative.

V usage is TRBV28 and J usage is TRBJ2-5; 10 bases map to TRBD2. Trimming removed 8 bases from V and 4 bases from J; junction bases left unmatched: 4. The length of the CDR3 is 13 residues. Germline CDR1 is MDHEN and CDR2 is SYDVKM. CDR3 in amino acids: CASLLAGRETQYF. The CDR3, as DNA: TGTGCCAGCCTACTAGCGGGACGAGAGACCCAGTACTTC.

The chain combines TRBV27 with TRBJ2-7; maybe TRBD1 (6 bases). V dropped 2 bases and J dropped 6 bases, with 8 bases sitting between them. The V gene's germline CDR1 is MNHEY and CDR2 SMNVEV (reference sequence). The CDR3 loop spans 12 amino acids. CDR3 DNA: TGTGCCAGCAGTTTAATGGGGGCCGAGCAGTACTTC. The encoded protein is CASSLMGAEQYF.

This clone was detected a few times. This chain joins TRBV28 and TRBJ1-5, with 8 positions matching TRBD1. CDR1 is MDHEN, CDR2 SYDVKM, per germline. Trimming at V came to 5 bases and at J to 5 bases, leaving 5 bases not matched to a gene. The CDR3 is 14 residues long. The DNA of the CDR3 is TGTGCCAGCAGTCCACGGACAGGGCATCAGCCCCAGCATTTT. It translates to CASSPRTGHQPQHF.

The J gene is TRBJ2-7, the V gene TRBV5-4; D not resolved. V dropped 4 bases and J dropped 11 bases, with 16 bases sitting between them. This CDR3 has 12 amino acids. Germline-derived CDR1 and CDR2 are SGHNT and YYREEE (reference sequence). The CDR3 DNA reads TGTGCCAGCAGCCGGAAGGATCATCGGGAGTACTTC. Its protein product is CASSRKDHREYF.

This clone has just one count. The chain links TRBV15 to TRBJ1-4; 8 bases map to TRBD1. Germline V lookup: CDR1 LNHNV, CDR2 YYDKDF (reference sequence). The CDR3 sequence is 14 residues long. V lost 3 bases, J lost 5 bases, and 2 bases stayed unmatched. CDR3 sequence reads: CATSSYRGNEKLFF. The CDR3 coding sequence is TGTGCCACCAGCAGTTACAGGGGGAATGAAAAACTGTTTTTT.

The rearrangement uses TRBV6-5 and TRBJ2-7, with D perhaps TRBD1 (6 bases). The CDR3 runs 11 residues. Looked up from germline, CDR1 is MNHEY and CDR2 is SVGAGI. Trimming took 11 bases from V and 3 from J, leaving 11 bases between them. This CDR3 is CAVGGDYEQYF. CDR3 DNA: TGTGCCGTAGGGGGAGACTACGAGCAGTACTTC.

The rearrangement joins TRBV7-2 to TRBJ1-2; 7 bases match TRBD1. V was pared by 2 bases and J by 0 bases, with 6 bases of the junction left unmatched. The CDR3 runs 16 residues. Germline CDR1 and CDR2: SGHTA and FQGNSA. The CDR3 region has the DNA TGTGCCAGCAGCTTATCCCGCAGGGGGACTAACTATGGCTACACCTTC. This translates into CASSLSRRGTNYGYTF.

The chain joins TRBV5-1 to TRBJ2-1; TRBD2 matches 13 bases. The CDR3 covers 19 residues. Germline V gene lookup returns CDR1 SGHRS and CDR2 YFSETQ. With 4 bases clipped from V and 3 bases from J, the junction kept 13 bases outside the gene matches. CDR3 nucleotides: TGCGCCAGCAGCACCCGGACTAGCGGGGGCCGCGGGGACTACAATGAGCAGTTCTTC. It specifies CASSTRTSGGRGDYNEQFF.

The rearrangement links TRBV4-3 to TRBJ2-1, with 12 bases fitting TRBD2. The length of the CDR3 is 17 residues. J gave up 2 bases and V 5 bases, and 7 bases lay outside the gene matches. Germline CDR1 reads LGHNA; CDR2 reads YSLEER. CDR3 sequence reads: CASSGLAGGPAYNEQFF. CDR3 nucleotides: TGCGCCAGCAGCGGGCTAGCGGGAGGGCCGGCCTACAATGAGCAGTTCTTC.

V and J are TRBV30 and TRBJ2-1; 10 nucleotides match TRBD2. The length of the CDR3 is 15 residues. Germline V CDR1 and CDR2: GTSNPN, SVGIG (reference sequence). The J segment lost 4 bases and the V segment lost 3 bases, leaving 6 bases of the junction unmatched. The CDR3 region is CAWRAGTSAYNEQFF. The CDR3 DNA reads TGTGCCTGGAGGGCCGGGACTAGCGCATACAATGAGCAGTTCTTC.

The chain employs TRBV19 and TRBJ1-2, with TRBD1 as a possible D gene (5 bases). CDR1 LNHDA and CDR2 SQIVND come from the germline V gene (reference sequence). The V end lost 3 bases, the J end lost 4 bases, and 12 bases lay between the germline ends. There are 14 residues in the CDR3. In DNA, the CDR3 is TGTGCCAGTAGTATCGACAGTGCCGGCTATGGCTACACCTTC. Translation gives CASSIDSAGYGYTF.

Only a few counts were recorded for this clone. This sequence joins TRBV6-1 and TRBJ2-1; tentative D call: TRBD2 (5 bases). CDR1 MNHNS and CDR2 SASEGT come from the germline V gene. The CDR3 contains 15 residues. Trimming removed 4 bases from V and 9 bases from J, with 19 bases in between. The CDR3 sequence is CASSGSATSRGEQFF. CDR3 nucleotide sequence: TGTGCCAGCAGTGGTTCGGCAACCTCCCGGGGTGAGCAGTTCTTC.

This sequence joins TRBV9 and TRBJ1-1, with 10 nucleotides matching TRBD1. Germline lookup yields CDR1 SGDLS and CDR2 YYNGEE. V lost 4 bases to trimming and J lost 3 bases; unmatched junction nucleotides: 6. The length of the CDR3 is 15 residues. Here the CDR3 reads CASSPVGTGDTEAFF. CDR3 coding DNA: TGTGCCAGCAGCCCCGTAGGGACAGGGGACACTGAAGCTTTCTTT.

CDR3 amino acids: CASSGTRDEQYF. In nucleotides, the CDR3 is TGTGCCAGCAGCGGGACTCGAGACGAGCAGTACTTC. This chain joins TRBV9 and TRBJ2-7, with D perhaps TRBD2 (5 bases). The CDR3 loop spans 12 amino acids. CDR1 is SGDLS, CDR2 YYNGEE, per germline. Trimming took off 3 bases at V and 5 bases at J, with 9 bases between the two ends.